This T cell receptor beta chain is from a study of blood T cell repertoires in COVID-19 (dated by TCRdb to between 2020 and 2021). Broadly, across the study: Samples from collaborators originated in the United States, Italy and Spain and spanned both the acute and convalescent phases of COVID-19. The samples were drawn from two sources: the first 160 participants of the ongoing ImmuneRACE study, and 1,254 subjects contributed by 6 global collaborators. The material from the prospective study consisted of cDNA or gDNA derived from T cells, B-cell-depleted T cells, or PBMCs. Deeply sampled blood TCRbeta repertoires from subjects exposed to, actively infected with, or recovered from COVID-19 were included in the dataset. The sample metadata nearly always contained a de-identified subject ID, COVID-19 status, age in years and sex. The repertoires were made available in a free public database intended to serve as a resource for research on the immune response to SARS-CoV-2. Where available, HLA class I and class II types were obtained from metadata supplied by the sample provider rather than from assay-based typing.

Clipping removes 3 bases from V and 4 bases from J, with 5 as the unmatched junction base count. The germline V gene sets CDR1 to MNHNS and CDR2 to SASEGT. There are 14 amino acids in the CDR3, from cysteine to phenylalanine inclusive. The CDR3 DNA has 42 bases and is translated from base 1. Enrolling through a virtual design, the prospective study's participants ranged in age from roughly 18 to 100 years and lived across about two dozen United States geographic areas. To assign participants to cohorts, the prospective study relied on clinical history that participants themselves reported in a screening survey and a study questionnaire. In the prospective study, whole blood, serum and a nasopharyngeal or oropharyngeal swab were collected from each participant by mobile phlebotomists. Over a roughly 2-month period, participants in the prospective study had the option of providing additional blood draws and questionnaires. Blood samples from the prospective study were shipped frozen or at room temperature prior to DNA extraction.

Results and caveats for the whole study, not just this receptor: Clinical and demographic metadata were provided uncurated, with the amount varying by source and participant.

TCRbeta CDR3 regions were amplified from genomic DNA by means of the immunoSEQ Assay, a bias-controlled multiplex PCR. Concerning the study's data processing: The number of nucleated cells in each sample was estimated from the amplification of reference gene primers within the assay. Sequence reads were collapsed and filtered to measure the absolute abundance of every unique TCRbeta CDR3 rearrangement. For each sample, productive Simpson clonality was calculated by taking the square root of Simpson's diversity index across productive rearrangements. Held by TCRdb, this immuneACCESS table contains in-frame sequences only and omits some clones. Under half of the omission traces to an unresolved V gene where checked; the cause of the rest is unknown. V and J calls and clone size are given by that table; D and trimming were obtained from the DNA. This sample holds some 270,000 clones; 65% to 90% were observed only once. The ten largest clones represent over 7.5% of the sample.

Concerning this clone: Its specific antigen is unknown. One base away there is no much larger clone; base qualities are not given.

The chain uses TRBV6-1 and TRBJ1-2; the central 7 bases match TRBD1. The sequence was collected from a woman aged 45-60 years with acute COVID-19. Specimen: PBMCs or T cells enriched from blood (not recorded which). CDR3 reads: CASSDLGGPYGYTF. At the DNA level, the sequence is TGTGCCAGCAGTGACCTAGGGGGCCCCTATGGCTACACCTTC.